These 20 T cell receptor beta chains were all obtained from the same sample, sequenced in a study of blood T cell repertoires in COVID-19. Sequenced by immunoSEQ multiplex PCR; TCRdb stores in-frame clones only, minus some. Here the sample spans about 130,000 clones, 84% being singletons. The sample consisted of peripheral blood. These receptors were taken from a human donor in a cohort sampled during active COVID-19.

The J gene is TRBJ2-1, the V gene TRBV18; no clear D. CDR1 is KGHSH, CDR2 LQKENI, per germline. The CDR3 has 14 residues. V dropped 3 bases and J dropped 9 bases, with 15 bases sitting between them. Here the CDR3 DNA reads TGTGCCAGCTCACCCTTCAAGGAGCTGGGTGAGCAGTTCTTC. Translation: CASSPFKELGEQFF.

In this sample, this clone turned up once. The J gene is TRBJ2-3, the V gene TRBV5-6; 11 bases line up with TRBD2. V shed 5 bases and J 0 bases; nucleotides not matched to a gene: 11. Germline CDR1 is SGHDT and CDR2 is YYEEEE. This CDR3 contains 18 residues. Written as DNA, the CDR3 is TGTGCCAGCAGTCCGCCACCGGGACTAGCGGCTAGCACAGATACGCAGTATTTT. Translation gives CASSPPPGLAASTDTQYF.

V is TRBV21-1 and J is TRBJ1-1; the table's D call, TRBD1, was not checked against the DNA. TRBV21-1 is listed as a pseudogene. There are 18 residues in the CDR3. CDR3 bases: TGTGCCAGCAGCCCAAGCCGGAGGGGGCGCCTAGGACACACTGAAGCTTTCTTT. This codes for CASSPSRRGRLGHTEAFF.

The chain carries TRBV5-1 and TRBJ1-2, with a weak D call TRBD1 (5 bases). CDR1 is SGHRS and CDR2 is YFSETQ in the germline V gene. CDR3 length equals 15 residues. V dropped 6 bases and J dropped 3 bases, with 18 bases sitting between them. CDR3 coding DNA: TGCGCCAGCAACTCTGGGGGGAGTCGCGACTATGGCTACACCTTC. Residues: CASNSGGSRDYGYTF.

The chain couples TRBV19 to TRBJ2-2, with 7 bases matching TRBD2. The V and J ends lost 6 bases and 6 bases, in that order; junction bases with no gene match: 4. The CDR3 is 13 residues long. Germline lookup yields CDR1 LNHDA and CDR2 SQIVND (reference sequence). The CDR3 sequence: CASRKAGAGELFF. CDR3 nucleotides: TGTGCCAGTAGGAAGGCGGGGGCCGGGGAGCTGTTTTTT. Filled out from reference TRBV19 and TRBJ2-2, the complete variable domain reads DGGITQSPKYLFRKEGQNVTLSCEQNLNHDAMYWYRQDPGQGLRLIYYSQIVNDFQKGDIAEGYSVSREKKESFPLTVTSAQKNPTAFYLCASRKAGAGELFFGEGSRLTVL.

CDR3 residues: CASSPGLQETQYF. In nucleotides, the CDR3 is TGTGCCAGCAGCCCGGGACTGCAAGAGACCCAGTACTTC. The chain couples TRBV7-8 to TRBJ2-5, with a possible D match to TRBD2 (6 bases). CDR1 and CDR2 from the germline V gene are SGHVS and FQNEAQ. CDR3 length: 13 residues. V lost 5 bases and J lost 2, with 9 bases in between.

The rearrangement uses TRBV18 and TRBJ2-3; 9 positions agree with TRBD2. The J segment lost 8 bases and the V segment lost 0 bases, leaving 9 bases of the junction unmatched. Germline V lookup: CDR1 KGHSH, CDR2 LQKENI. This CDR3 is built from 16 residues. This CDR3 is CASSPPSSAGGGTQYF. CDR3 DNA sequence: TGTGCCAGCTCACCACCATCGTCGGCGGGGGGGGGTACGCAGTATTTT.

The rearrangement links TRBV5-1 to TRBJ1-1; D gene ambiguous. Trimming shortened V by 4 bases and J by 1 base, and 11 bases separated the two germline ends. Germline values: CDR1 SGHRS, CDR2 YFSETQ. There are 14 residues in the CDR3. Written as DNA, the CDR3 is TGCGCCAGCAGCACTGGTGGCGGGAACACTGAAGCTTTCTTT. It yields the protein CASSTGGGNTEAFF.

The chain carries TRBV12-3 or TRBV12-4 and TRBJ1-5; 10 bases line up with TRBD1. The V and J ends lost 3 bases and 12 bases, in that order; junction bases with no gene match: 5. The CDR3 contains 13 residues. In DNA, the CDR3 is TGTGCCAGCAGTTTGGGGACAGGGGAGGGCCAGCATTTT. Translated: CASSLGTGEGQHF.

V and J are TRBV2 and TRBJ2-3; TRBD1 matches 9 bases. The CDR3 covers 15 residues. V was clipped by 6 bases and J by 0 bases; unmatched bases: 4. CDR1 SNHLY and CDR2 FYNNEI come from the germline V gene. CDR3 coding DNA: TGTGCCAGCAGACAGGGGGCGGGGAGCACAGATACGCAGTATTTT. It encodes CASRQGAGSTDTQYF. The variable domain in full, completed from reference TRBV2 and TRBJ2-3, reads EPEVTQTPSHQVTQMGQEVILRCVPISNHLYFYWYRQILGQKVEFLVSFYNNEISEKSEIFDDQFSVERPDGSNFTLKIRSTKLEDSAMYFCASRQGAGSTDTQYFGPGTRLTVL.

The chain uses TRBV20-1 and TRBJ2-7, with TRBD2 matching over 15 bases. The ends lost 3 bases at V and 4 bases at J; junction bases unmatched: 7. CDR3 size: 16 residues. Germline V gene data show CDR1 as DFQATT and CDR2 as SNEGSKA (reference sequence). CDR3 residues: CSASRTSGGARYEQYF. As DNA, the CDR3 is TGCAGTGCTAGTAGGACTAGCGGGGGGGCTCGGTACGAGCAGTACTTC.

J is TRBJ2-7 and V is TRBV6-1, with D possibly being TRBD1 (6 bases). The CDR3 length is 21 residues. Trimming took 1 base from V and 5 from J, leaving 33 bases between them. The germline V gene encodes CDR1 MNHNS and CDR2 SASEGT. CDR3 sequence reads: CASSEEVGAGVGGRFWNEQYF. CDR3 DNA sequence: TGTGCCAGCAGTGAAGAGGTGGGGGCAGGGGTGGGTGGTAGATTCTGGAACGAGCAGTACTTC.

Only a few counts were recorded for this clone. The rearrangement joins TRBV4-1 to TRBJ1-1; D is unclear. This CDR3 comprises 17 residues. Germline assignment: CDR1 MGHRA and CDR2 YSYEKL. The CDR3 loop reads CGEAQPPPEARNTEAFF. In nucleotides, the CDR3 is TGCGGGGAGGCCCAACCGCCGCCGGAGGCAAGGAACACTGAAGCTTTCTTT.

The V gene is TRBV3-1 (or the pseudogene TRBV3-2), the J gene TRBJ2-3, with D tentatively TRBD1 (5 bases). Germline values: CDR1 LGHDT, CDR2 YNNKEL (reference sequence). The CDR3 totals 13 residues. Trimming pared 4 bases from V and 1 base from J, leaving 6 bases between. CDR3 protein: CASSLGRTDTQYF. CDR3 DNA sequence: TGTGCCAGCAGCCTGGGGCGCACAGATACGCAGTATTTT.

The CDR3 protein is CASTPREHTTEAFF. CDR3 sequence (DNA): TGTGCCAGCACCCCGAGGGAACACACCACTGAAGCTTTCTTT. V usage is TRBV2 and J usage is TRBJ1-1; D is ambiguous. Germline CDR1 reads SNHLY; CDR2 reads FYNNEI. V lost 7 bases and J 4 bases, leaving 16 bases between the germline ends. The CDR3 contains 14 residues.

The rearrangement uses TRBV30 and TRBJ2-7; 7 bases are a match to TRBD1. There are 12 residues in the CDR3. CDR1 is GTSNPN and CDR2 is SVGIG in the germline V gene (reference sequence). V dropped 3 bases and J dropped 3; count of bases not matched to a gene: 2. For the CDR3, the DNA is TGTGCCTGGAGGGGGGACAGCTACGAGCAGTACTTC. Translating gives CAWRGDSYEQYF.

The rearrangement links TRBV29-1 to TRBJ1-1, with 8 bases that match TRBD1. Germline V lookup: CDR1 SQVTM, CDR2 ANQGSEA. The V and J ends lost 5 bases and 4 bases, in that order; junction bases with no gene match: 12. This CDR3 is built from 15 residues. The CDR3 DNA reads TGCAGCGTTCGGGTTTCAGGGGGCGGAGGCACTGAAGCTTTCTTT. Translated, it gives CSVRVSGGGGTEAFF. The full variable domain, in which reference TRBV29-1 and TRBJ1-1 provide the parts outside the CDR3, is SAVISQKPSRDICQRGTSLTIQCQVDSQVTMMFWYRQQPGQSLTLIATANQGSEATYESGFVIDKFPISRPNLTFSTLTVSNMSPEDSSIYLCSVRVSGGGGTEAFFGQGTRLTVV.

CDR3 loop: CASSSGTSRTDTQYF. The CDR3 DNA reads TGTGCCAGCAGCTCCGGGACTAGCCGCACAGATACGCAGTATTTT. This rearrangement joins TRBV7-7 to TRBJ2-3; 9 positions agree with TRBD2. With V trimmed by 4 bases and J by 1 base, 3 bases remained unmatched. Per germline, CDR1 SSHAT and CDR2 FNYEAQ (reference sequence). CDR3 size: 15 residues.

The chain uses TRBV6-5 and TRBJ1-4, with TRBD1 identical over 8 bases. Germline CDR1 reads MNHEY; CDR2 reads SVGAGI. V shed 5 bases and J 7 bases; nucleotides not matched to a gene: 6. The CDR3 extends over 14 amino acids. The CDR3 loop reads CASSQDRVAEKLFF. In DNA form, the CDR3 reads TGTGCCAGCAGTCAGGACAGGGTAGCTGAAAAACTGTTTTTT.

The rearrangement joins TRBV5-1 to TRBJ1-5; possibly TRBD1 for D (6 bases). Trimming took 4 bases from V and 5 from J, leaving 10 bases between them. This CDR3 is 13 amino acids long. Germline CDR1 is SGHRS and CDR2 is YFSETQ. The CDR3 region has the DNA TGCGCCAGCAGCCTACAGGGAGATCAGCCCCAGCATTTT. Its protein product is CASSLQGDQPQHF. Filled out from reference TRBV5-1 and TRBJ1-5, the complete variable domain reads KAGVTQTPRYLIKTRGQQVTLSCSPISGHRSVSWYQQTPGQGLQFLFEYFSETQRNKGNFPGRFSGRQFSNSRSEMNVSTLELGDSALYLCASSLQGDQPQHFGDGTRLSIL.